Included here is one TCR beta chain sequence, with context. It lacks a known antigen. No much larger clone exists at a distance of one base, and base qualities are not known. The library was prepared using the immunoSEQ multiplex PCR assay. For most patients, genomic DNA was isolated with the Qiagen DNeasy Blood and Tissue Kit and sent frozen to Adaptive Biotechnologies for TCR sequencing. High-throughput TCR-beta CDR3 sequencing of genomic DNA from most patients was performed by Adaptive Biotechnologies. In the paper's pipeline: Adaptive's ImmunoSEQ software supplied the TCR sequencing data for around 19 patients, while MiXCR and VDJtools were used to process a few other patients. CD4 versus CD8 sorting errors were corrected by removing sequences found in both subsets at a frequency ratio below 5:1. Because the origin of CDR3 nucleotide sequences shared between donor and recipient could not be assigned, those sequences were removed. Alloreactive clones required at least 2-fold expansion over unstimulated cells and minimum CFSE-low frequency of 0.002% (template counts) or 0.001% (read counts). Clones detected in sequenced pre-transplant spleen, lymph node, or MLR CFSE-low populations of the donor or recipient were defined as mappable. The cumulative frequency of alloreactive clones was calculated as a percentage of all sequences, weighted by copy number. The immuneACCESS repertoire file appears here via TCRdb, limited to in-frame rearrangements. These files lack a portion of the clones; in checked studies, under half of the deficit traces to unresolved V genes, and the cause of the others is not known. V, J and clone size derive from that table, while D and trimming were established from the DNA sequence. The sample table contains 85,000 to 100,000 clones; only one count was recorded for 85% to 95% of them. In total, the top ten clones hold roughly 0.069% of the sample.

The data derive from a study of graft-versus-host responses after intestinal transplantation (dated by TCRdb to the early 2020s). Background on the whole study: The transplants that recipients got were multivisceral, liver-intestinal, or isolated intestinal. Anti-thymocyte globulin induction was given to all recipients, followed by maintenance tacrolimus and steroids for around three years. Graft-versus-host and host-versus-graft alloreactive T cell clones were tracked in the graft, circulation and bone marrow after intestinal transplantation using bulk TCR-beta CDR3 sequencing. Alloreactive clones were identified by sequencing pre-transplant mixed lymphocyte reaction products and comparing them with unstimulated pre-transplant donor and recipient T cells. The cohort enrolled under 25 intestinal transplant recipients including one retransplant, and 3 patients lacking pretransplant specimens were excluded. Donor T cell macrochimerism was defined as a peak of at least 4% donor T cells among recipient peripheral blood mononuclear cells. Samples from a few later patients were sequenced in-house on an Illumina MiSeq with MiXCR processing rather than by the commercial service.

Interpreted using the paper, the time point label stands for: cells obtained before transplantation from donor or recipient. CD3+CD4+ and CD3+CD8+ populations were FACS-sorted from unstimulated pre-transplant donor and recipient cells taken from spleen or lymph nodes. The paper's findings and limits, for the study overall: The conclusions were limited by the relatively low number and heterogeneity of the intestinal transplant patients. Early after transplant, declines in HvG clones were associated with peak levels of circulating GvH clones. GvH clones turned up in recipient bone marrow, with some appearing earlier in ileal mucosa or blood, a pattern consistent with an intestinal mucosal origin. High GvH to HvG T cell clonal ratios were observed in the allografts of patients with donor T cell macrochimerism.

Taken from the germline V gene, the CDR1 and CDR2 loops are MGHRA and YSYEKL. The CDR3 runs 16 residues from the cysteine to the phenylalanine. Only CDR3 DNA remains: 48 bases, in frame from the first base. Germline trimming amounts to 4 bases on V and 4 bases on J, with 11 as the count of junction bases outside the gene matches. The chain couples TRBV4-1 to TRBJ2-7, and 9 junctional nucleotides match TRBD2. The sequence came from a human donor who was the organ donor for an intestinal transplant. The sequenced sample was unstimulated CD8+ T cells sorted from spleen or lymph node cells, obtained before transplant. The CDR3 protein: CASSLRLAVGPYEQYF. The DNA sequence is as follows: TGCGCCAGCAGCCTAAGACTAGCGGTGGGGCCTTACGAGCAGTACTTC.